This is a list of T cell receptor beta chains from one sample in a study of T cell changes during pregnancy in multiple sclerosis. The table came from immunoSEQ multiplex PCR; TCRdb's copy has only in-frame clones and leaves some out. Altogether over 80,000 clones are present, 80% to 95% being singletons, with the ten largest covering around 1.4%. Source: peripheral blood, taken in the third trimester of pregnancy. These receptors were taken from a female donor in good health, enrolled as a control in a pregnancy study. The CDR3 runs from the conserved cysteine through the conserved F or W. Each record gives: V gene, D gene, J gene, clone size, CDR3 DNA, CDR3 protein. D genes are given only for firm matches. Clone size is given for some rows only: seen once, a few or many times, or a class if the clone is expanded.

v_gene: TRBV28; d_gene: TRBD1; j_gene: TRBJ1-5; abundance: NA; CDR3nt: TGTGCCAGCACTCAAGGGGGCTGGCAGCCCCAGCATTTT; CDR3aa: CASTQGGWQPQHF
v_gene: TRBV7-2; d_gene: TRBD2; j_gene: TRBJ2-1; abundance: NA; CDR3nt: TGTGCCAGCAGCTTAGCAGGTCTGAGCGGGAGGTACAATGAGCAGTTCTTC; CDR3aa: CASSLAGLSGRYNEQFF
v_gene: TRBV11-2; d_gene: NA; j_gene: TRBJ2-7; abundance: NA; CDR3nt: TGTGCCAGCAGCTTAGGGTTAGGGAGGAACGAGCAGTACTTC; CDR3aa: CASSLGLGRNEQYF
v_gene: TRBV11-2; d_gene: NA; j_gene: TRBJ2-1; abundance: NA; CDR3nt: TGTGCCAGCTCTTCCTACGACGTGCGGCCCGAGCAGTTCTTC; CDR3aa: CASSSYDVRPEQFF
v_gene: TRBV11-2; d_gene: NA; j_gene: TRBJ1-3; abundance: NA; CDR3nt: TGTGCCAGCAGCTCCTCCCCAGGGGTCGGAAACACCATATATTTT; CDR3aa: CASSSSPGVGNTIYF
v_gene: TRBV5-1; d_gene: NA; j_gene: TRBJ2-2; abundance: NA; CDR3nt: TGCGCCAGCAGCCAGGCAGAAGCGAACACCGGGGAGCTGTTTTTT; CDR3aa: CASSQAEANTGELFF
v_gene: TRBV7-9; d_gene: NA; j_gene: TRBJ2-4; abundance: once; CDR3nt: TGTGCCAGCAGCTTCGTACGGGTCCCATCAAACATTCAGTACTTC; CDR3aa: CASSFVRVPSNIQYF
v_gene: TRBV30; d_gene: NA; j_gene: TRBJ2-3; abundance: NA; CDR3nt: TGTGCCTGGAAGGGCAGGGCGTCCCCAGATACGCAGTATTTT; CDR3aa: CAWKGRASPDTQYF
v_gene: TRBV28; d_gene: NA; j_gene: TRBJ1-5; abundance: NA; CDR3nt: TGTGCCAGTACAGGCTCCCTCAATCAGCCCCAGCATTTT; CDR3aa: CASTGSLNQPQHF
v_gene: TRBV18; d_gene: NA; j_gene: TRBJ1-5; abundance: NA; CDR3nt: TGTGCCAGCTCACCAATTTCCCGGGGGGCGTTTCTCCAGCATTTT; CDR3aa: CASSPISRGAFLQHF
v_gene: TRBV27; d_gene: TRBD1; j_gene: TRBJ2-5; abundance: NA; CDR3nt: TGTGCCAGCAGTTCTCAACAGGGGGCAAGAGAGACCCAGTACTTC; CDR3aa: CASSSQQGARETQYF
v_gene: TRBV7-9; d_gene: TRBD2; j_gene: TRBJ2-2; abundance: once; CDR3nt: TGTGCCAGCAGCTCGACCCTTGGACTAGCGGCTAACACCGGGGAGCTGTTTTTT; CDR3aa: CASSSTLGLAANTGELFF
v_gene: TRBV11-1; d_gene: TRBD1; j_gene: TRBJ1-3; abundance: NA; CDR3nt: TGTGCCAGCAGCTCAACGGGACAGATTTTCTCCATATATTTT; CDR3aa: CASSSTGQIFSIYF
v_gene: TRBV21-1; d_gene: NA; j_gene: TRBJ2-1; abundance: NA; CDR3nt: TGTGCCAGCAGCAACCCTTTGGACACCCTCAATGAGCAGTTCTTC; CDR3aa: CASSNPLDTLNEQFF
v_gene: TRBV19; d_gene: TRBD1; j_gene: TRBJ2-7; abundance: NA; CDR3nt: TGTGCCAGTAGTTTATCCGGGACAGACCGAACCTACGAGCAGTACTTC; CDR3aa: CASSLSGTDRTYEQYF
v_gene: TRBV5-1; d_gene: TRBD1; j_gene: TRBJ2-2; abundance: NA; CDR3nt: TGCGCCAGCAGCTCCGGGACAGGGGCATTCGGGGGGTCCGGGGAGCTGTTTTTT; CDR3aa: CASSSGTGAFGGSGELFF
v_gene: TRBV30; d_gene: NA; j_gene: TRBJ1-2; abundance: few; CDR3nt: TGTGCCTGGCTCCGGGGGGACACAGGAGTCTATGGCTACACCTTC; CDR3aa: CAWLRGDTGVYGYTF
v_gene: TRBV18; d_gene: NA; j_gene: TRBJ1-1; abundance: NA; CDR3nt: TGTGCCAGCTCATCTACCCCCCGGGACACCCGATGGACTGAAGCTTTCTTT; CDR3aa: CASSSTPRDTRWTEAFF
v_gene: TRBV27; d_gene: NA; j_gene: TRBJ2-7; abundance: NA; CDR3nt: TGTGCCAGCAGTTTATCATGGACAGTCACCTACGAGCAGTACTTC; CDR3aa: CASSLSWTVTYEQYF
v_gene: TRBV19; d_gene: TRBD1; j_gene: TRBJ1-5; abundance: once; CDR3nt: TGTGCCAGTAGTTCCGGGACAGGGGGAAATCAGCCCCAGCATTTT; CDR3aa: CASSSGTGGNQPQHF
v_gene: TRBV7-2; d_gene: TRBD1; j_gene: TRBJ2-7; abundance: NA; CDR3nt: TGTGCCAGCAGCTTACAGGGGGCCTACGAGCAGTACTTC; CDR3aa: CASSLQGAYEQYF
v_gene: TRBV29-1; d_gene: TRBD1; j_gene: TRBJ2-4; abundance: NA; CDR3nt: TGCAGCGTTGTAGGGTTTGGGACAGGAGCGGTCAACATTCAGTACTTC; CDR3aa: CSVVGFGTGAVNIQYF
v_gene: TRBV7-9; d_gene: TRBD1; j_gene: TRBJ2-7; abundance: NA; CDR3nt: TGTGCCAGCAGCCGACCCTCTCCCGGGACAGGGGTAGGCGAGCAGTACTTC; CDR3aa: CASSRPSPGTGVGEQYF
v_gene: TRBV28; d_gene: NA; j_gene: TRBJ1-2; abundance: NA; CDR3nt: TGTGCCAGCAGTTTCCCAGGTGCGGGCGGCTACACCTTC; CDR3aa: CASSFPGAGGYTF
v_gene: TRBV18; d_gene: NA; j_gene: TRBJ2-1; abundance: NA; CDR3nt: TGTGCCAGCTCACCACTGACAGAATACAATGAGCAGTTCTTC; CDR3aa: CASSPLTEYNEQFF
v_gene: TRBV6-5; d_gene: NA; j_gene: TRBJ1-3; abundance: NA; CDR3nt: TGTGCCAGCAGCCCCGACTACTCTGGAAACACCATATATTTT; CDR3aa: CASSPDYSGNTIYF
v_gene: TRBV28; d_gene: NA; j_gene: TRBJ2-7; abundance: few; CDR3nt: TGTGCCAGCAACCACCCTAGATCTGGCGAGCAGTACTTC; CDR3aa: CASNHPRSGEQYF
v_gene: TRBV28; d_gene: NA; j_gene: TRBJ1-3; abundance: NA; CDR3nt: TGTGCCAGCAGTTCAACAGGTCAAGGAAACACCATATATTTT; CDR3aa: CASSSTGQGNTIYF
v_gene: TRBV2; d_gene: TRBD1; j_gene: TRBJ2-3; abundance: NA; CDR3nt: TGTGCCAGCAGTGGACAGGGGGCGGTCGATACGCAGTATTTT; CDR3aa: CASSGQGAVDTQYF
v_gene: TRBV28; d_gene: NA; j_gene: TRBJ1-3; abundance: NA; CDR3nt: TGTGCCAGCAGCTGGGTTAGGGAGAACTCTGGAAACACCATATATTTT; CDR3aa: CASSWVRENSGNTIYF
v_gene: TRBV6-5; d_gene: NA; j_gene: TRBJ1-2; abundance: NA; CDR3nt: TGTGCCAGCAGGCCAGCGGGGGGCTCTAACTATGGCTACACCTTC; CDR3aa: CASRPAGGSNYGYTF
v_gene: TRBV4-2; d_gene: TRBD2; j_gene: TRBJ2-3; abundance: NA; CDR3nt: TGTGCCAGCAGCCAAGCCCCGGGACTAGCGGGGACAGATACGCAGTATTTT; CDR3aa: CASSQAPGLAGTDTQYF
v_gene: TRBV29-1; d_gene: TRBD2; j_gene: TRBJ2-3; abundance: NA; CDR3nt: TGCAGCGTTGAAGGTTTTAGCGGGAGCCCCCCAGATACGCAGTATTTT; CDR3aa: CSVEGFSGSPPDTQYF
v_gene: TRBV5-4; d_gene: TRBD1; j_gene: TRBJ1-1; abundance: NA; CDR3nt: TGTGCCAGCAGGGCAGGGGGAAACACTGAAGCTTTCTTT; CDR3aa: CASRAGGNTEAFF
v_gene: TRBV5-1; d_gene: TRBD2; j_gene: TRBJ2-1; abundance: NA; CDR3nt: TGCGCCAGCAGCTTGCCCGGACTAGCGGGAGACAATGAGCAGTTCTTC; CDR3aa: CASSLPGLAGDNEQFF
v_gene: TRBV5-6; d_gene: TRBD1; j_gene: TRBJ2-7; abundance: NA; CDR3nt: TGTGCCAGCAGCCCGGGACAGGGAACCGACGAGCAGTACTTC; CDR3aa: CASSPGQGTDEQYF
v_gene: TRBV2; d_gene: NA; j_gene: TRBJ2-3; abundance: NA; CDR3nt: TGTGCCAGCAGCACACAGGGATTAGGTACGCAGTATTTT; CDR3aa: CASSTQGLGTQYF
v_gene: TRBV7-6; d_gene: NA; j_gene: TRBJ2-7; abundance: NA; CDR3nt: TGTGCCAGCAGCCCAACGGAGTTAAGCTACGAGCAGTACTTC; CDR3aa: CASSPTELSYEQYF
v_gene: TRBV7-2; d_gene: NA; j_gene: TRBJ2-7; abundance: NA; CDR3nt: TGTGCCAGCAGCTTCTCAGGACTCCCCCCCGGCGAGCAGTACTTC; CDR3aa: CASSFSGLPPGEQYF
v_gene: TRBV27; d_gene: NA; j_gene: TRBJ1-5; abundance: NA; CDR3nt: TGTGCCAGCAGTGGCTGGGGCAGGGGCAATCAGCCCCAGCATTTT; CDR3aa: CASSGWGRGNQPQHF
v_gene: TRBV11-3; d_gene: NA; j_gene: TRBJ2-5; abundance: NA; CDR3nt: TGTGCCAGCAGCTTGGGAGGTTACGGTGAGACCCAGTACTTC; CDR3aa: CASSLGGYGETQYF
v_gene: TRBV4-2; d_gene: TRBD2; j_gene: TRBJ2-5; abundance: NA; CDR3nt: TGTGCCAGCAGCCAAGAAGGGGCGGGAGGGGCAGAGACCCAGTACTTC; CDR3aa: CASSQEGAGGAETQYF
v_gene: TRBV5-1; d_gene: TRBD1; j_gene: TRBJ2-1; abundance: NA; CDR3nt: TGCGCCAGCAGAGAATCTCCGGGACAGACGCAGTTCTTC; CDR3aa: CASRESPGQTQFF
v_gene: TRBV2; d_gene: TRBD1; j_gene: TRBJ2-1; abundance: NA; CDR3nt: TGTGCCAGCAGGGACGGACAGGTTCAATCTTTCGATGAGCAGTTCTTC; CDR3aa: CASRDGQVQSFDEQFF
v_gene: TRBV11-2; d_gene: NA; j_gene: TRBJ2-7; abundance: NA; CDR3nt: TGTGCCAGCAGCTTATTAGGGGTAGGGTCCTACGAGCAGTACTTC; CDR3aa: CASSLLGVGSYEQYF
v_gene: TRBV2; d_gene: NA; j_gene: TRBJ1-2; abundance: NA; CDR3nt: TGTGCCAGCAGTGCTGATAGCTATGGCTACACCTTC; CDR3aa: CASSADSYGYTF
v_gene: TRBV2; d_gene: TRBD2; j_gene: TRBJ2-1; abundance: NA; CDR3nt: TGTGCCAGCAGTGGCCCAGCGGGAGGATCAACCTACAATGAGCAGTTCTTC; CDR3aa: CASSGPAGGSTYNEQFF
v_gene: TRBV19; d_gene: TRBD2; j_gene: TRBJ2-1; abundance: NA; CDR3nt: TGTGCCAGTAGTATCGGTGGGAGGGCAGGCGAGCAGTTCTTC; CDR3aa: CASSIGGRAGEQFF
v_gene: TRBV2; d_gene: NA; j_gene: TRBJ1-1; abundance: NA; CDR3nt: TGTGCCAGCAGTGCCACGGGAGGGCTCGGGGGAGCTTTCTTT; CDR3aa: CASSATGGLGGAFF
v_gene: TRBV4-1; d_gene: NA; j_gene: TRBJ2-3; abundance: NA; CDR3nt: TGCGCCAGCAGCCCCCTGACTAGTAGCACAGATACGCAGTATTTT; CDR3aa: CASSPLTSSTDTQYF
v_gene: TRBV9; d_gene: TRBD2; j_gene: TRBJ2-7; abundance: NA; CDR3nt: TGTGCCAGCAGCGTAGGACTAGCGGGAGCTCACGAGCAGTACTTC; CDR3aa: CASSVGLAGAHEQYF
v_gene: TRBV21-1; d_gene: NA; j_gene: TRBJ1-3; abundance: NA; CDR3nt: TGTGCCAGCAGTTCCCGGGACAGGGAGTATGCTGGAAACACCATATATTTT; CDR3aa: CASSSRDREYAGNTIYF